This T cell receptor beta chain is from a study of T-cell memory formation after mild COVID-19. Using its own MiXCR run on the 5' RACE reads, TCRdb lists one record per CDR3 protein. Of 140,000 to 150,000 distinct CDR3 sequences listed, approximately 6% are singletons. Germline V lookup: CDR1 MNHEY, CDR2 SMNVEV (reference sequence). The CDR3 has 14 residues. V was clipped by 3 bases and J by 3 bases; unmatched bases: 5. This clonotype came up many times. The target antigen is unknown. General study results and limits: CD4+ contracting clones lay mainly in CM and EM, CD8+ ones in EMRA.

The sample consisted of PBMCs or a T cell subset sorted from them (not recorded which). The sequence was collected from an adult woman who had mild COVID-19 (a few samples of this study predate the infection). Cell type and time point are not known. This chain links TRBV27 with TRBJ2-7; 7 bases are shared with TRBD2. In nucleotides, the CDR3 is TGTGCCAGCAGTTTGAGGGGACTAAACTACGAGCAGTACTTC. Translating it yields CASSLRGLNYEQYF.